These T cell receptor beta chains were read from a single sample in a study of tumor-infiltrating lymphocytes in primary liver carcinoma. From the multiplex PCR reads, TCRdb called clonotypes with MiXCR, one entry per CDR3 protein. The sample holds 200,000 or so distinct CDR3 sequences, around three fifths seen once. Material: peripheral blood. Source of these receptors: a woman aged 55 to 70 with primary liver carcinoma and hepatitis B virus infection. The CDR3 runs from the conserved cysteine through the conserved F or W. The D gene is left open where the match is weak.

d_gene	j_gene	v_gene	CDR3aa
TRBD2	TRBJ2-1	TRBV6-5	CASSPLREGPFNEQFF
TRBD1	TRBJ1-2	TRBV11-3	CASSPTGQSSSHSGYTF
-	TRBJ1-2	TRBV28	CASSLLGYDYTF
-	TRBJ2-5	TRBV4-2	CASSQAIDGETQYF
-	TRBJ2-7	TRBV11-2	CVSCSNRNSYEQYF
TRBD2	TRBJ2-3	TRBV11-2	CASSYTSGSTDMHHF
-	TRBJ2-3	TRBV20-1	CSATLSGDRTQYF
TRBD2	TRBJ2-1	TRBV5-6	CASDDASGRADWGEQFF
TRBD2	TRBJ2-1	TRBV29-1	CSFCETSGDNEQFF
-	TRBJ2-5	TRBV11-1	CTSSLALTSGETQYF
-	TRBJ1-2	TRBV28	CASSLFGAGFNGYTF
-	TRBJ1-5	TRBV28	CASSLWFWSQPQHF
-	TRBJ2-1	TRBV28	CASTRWGSGVGNEQFF
-	TRBJ2-7	TRBV11-2	CVGSKIVYEQYF
TRBD2	TRBJ2-2	TRBV5-4	CASSGGLAVTGELFF
TRBD2	TRBJ2-1	TRBV11-2	CTSMPLSLSSGSYEQFF
-	TRBJ2-5	TRBV5-1	CASKLTVRQETQYF
-	TRBJ1-1	TRBV12-3/TRBV12-4	CASSLCTGMNTEAFF
-	TRBJ1-5	TRBV4-2	CASSRDGRETQPQHF
TRBD1	TRBJ2-5	TRBV12-3/TRBV12-4	CASAQGQSQEIQYF
TRBD1	TRBJ1-1	TRBV28	CASSSPIFRQGGTEAFF
TRBD2	TRBJ2-7	TRBV6-6	CASSYLGGSSYEQYF
-	TRBJ2-3	TRBV5-1	CASSPLATSTDTQYF
TRBD1	TRBJ1-1	TRBV11-2	CARSLERGLGTEAFF
TRBD1	TRBJ1-2	TRBV29-1	CSVPFRRFGTGEYGYTF
-	TRBJ2-3	TRBV29-1	CGSYTDTRYF
-	TRBJ2-3	TRBV11-2	CASSGRTPWDTQYF
TRBD1	TRBJ1-2	TRBV28	CASAAGGRDGYTF
-	TRBJ2-2	TRBV11-2	CAISLYTDWLSF
TRBD1	TRBJ2-1	TRBV29-1	CSVVGPRGRSNIEQFF
TRBD1	TRBJ2-7	TRBV11-3	CASNQTGESWEQYF
TRBD1	TRBJ1-2	TRBV6-2/TRBV6-3	CASRLTGTGGAYGYTF
-	TRBJ2-2	TRBV11-2	CASSPRTATNTGELFF
-	TRBJ2-5	TRBV11-2	CASSPQQTQEAQYF